This entry is about one T cell receptor beta chain. This clone appeared a single time. Its recognized antigen is unknown. The record has no base qualities; no much larger clone is one base away. The immunoSEQ Assay was used to sequence TCRbeta CDR3 regions. After extraction, genomic DNA underwent amplification by bias-controlled multiplex PCR, followed by high-throughput sequencing. Turning to the authors' computational methods: To quantify the absolute abundance of each unique TCRbeta CDR3 region, sequences were collapsed and filtered. T cell fraction was estimated by normalizing TCRbeta template counts to usable DNA, with usable DNA measured through amplification of reference genes found in all nucleated cells. Repertoire TCRs were annotated as SARS-CoV-2-specific by exact matching of V gene, CDR3 amino acid sequence and J gene to a known reactive TCR set. The reference SARS-CoV-2 TCR set was derived from MIRA and filtered for enrichment in COVID-19-positive ImmuneCODE repertoires, a step that removed public or cross-reactive TCRs. Using the MIRA antigens, annotated TCRs were further analysed by specific ORF or by position within an ORF. Breadth was defined as annotated unique rearrangements over total unique productive rearrangements; depth was the summed frequency of those rearrangements. TCR breadth was compared between groups using two-sided Wilcoxon rank-sum tests. TCRdb holds this immuneACCESS table with in-frame rearrangements only. Some clones are missing; in checked studies, unresolved V genes explain under half, and the rest has no known cause. The V and J calls and clone size were taken over from that table, and D and trimming were inferred from the DNA. In all, the sample holds roughly 420,000 clones, and 80% to 90% of those were seen once. The top ten constitute approximately 2.5% of the sample.

Reading the label with the study, this specimen's treatment or condition is: 15 to 20 received Ad26.COV2.S at low or high dose, single or two shots; roughly five received placebo; per-sample allocation not given. For vaccine and placebo recipients, repertoires were sequenced using samples collected on day 63 after the first injection. Between 29 July and 7 August 2020, Cohort 1b enrolled 25 adults aged 18-55 years at one site in Boston, USA. As a vaccine, Ad26.COV2.S was a replication-incompetent adenovirus type 26 vector that expressed a prefusion-stabilized SARS-CoV-2 spike protein derived from the original Wuhan strain. These data are taken from a study of Ad26.COV2.S vaccination and SARS-CoV-2 variants (dated by TCRdb to the early 2020s). The study in broad terms: Donors in the vaccine arm were drawn from COV1001, a phase I-IIa trial of Ad26.COV2.S in healthy adults that was multicentre, randomized, double-blind and placebo-controlled. Dosing of Ad26.COV2.S was intramuscular, at either 5x10^10 or 1x10^11 viral particles, delivered as one shot or as two shots spaced 56 days apart. The specificity and breadth of SARS-CoV-2-reactive T cell receptors after Ad26.COV2.S vaccination were assessed by TCRbeta repertoire sequencing. A total of some 30 samples were included in the TCR-sequenced set, comprising 19 Ad26.COV2.S vaccine recipients, 5 placebo recipients and 8 SARS-CoV-2 convalescent individuals. Trial participants were randomized into five groups of five: low-dose or high-dose Ad26.COV2.S given once or twice, or placebo on both occasions. Investigators remained blinded to trial group allocation during experiments and outcome assessment.

The CDR3 runs 14 amino acids, cysteine and phenylalanine included. Only CDR3 DNA remains: 42 bases, in frame from the first base. The germline V gene sets CDR1 to MNHNS and CDR2 to SASEGT. V lost 2 bases and J lost 1 base; the stretch between them is 8 bases long. Summary of the overall study and its limitations: Comparable non-spike TCR breadth was observed between vaccine and placebo recipients, consistent with only spike being contained in the vaccine. The study lacked the statistical power to compare responses across vaccine doses or regimens. The authors noted that the TCR breadth and depth analyses may have underestimated total T cell responses. Substantial breadth of spike-specific CD8+ and CD4+ T cell responses was reported after vaccination. Ad26.COV2.S recipients had higher spike-specific TCR breadth than placebo recipients (P = 0.0014).

The sequencing here drew on peripheral blood, taken in a trial of Ad26.COV2.S vaccine versus placebo. The source is a person between 18 and 60 years old who received the Ad26.COV2.S COVID-19 vaccine or a placebo. Recombination connected TRBV6-1 to TRBJ1-1; the D gene is perhaps TRBD1, on 5 matching bases. The CDR3 amino acid sequence is: CASSEQGENTEAFF. The base sequence is TGTGCCAGCAGTGAACAGGGCGAGAACACTGAAGCTTTCTTT.